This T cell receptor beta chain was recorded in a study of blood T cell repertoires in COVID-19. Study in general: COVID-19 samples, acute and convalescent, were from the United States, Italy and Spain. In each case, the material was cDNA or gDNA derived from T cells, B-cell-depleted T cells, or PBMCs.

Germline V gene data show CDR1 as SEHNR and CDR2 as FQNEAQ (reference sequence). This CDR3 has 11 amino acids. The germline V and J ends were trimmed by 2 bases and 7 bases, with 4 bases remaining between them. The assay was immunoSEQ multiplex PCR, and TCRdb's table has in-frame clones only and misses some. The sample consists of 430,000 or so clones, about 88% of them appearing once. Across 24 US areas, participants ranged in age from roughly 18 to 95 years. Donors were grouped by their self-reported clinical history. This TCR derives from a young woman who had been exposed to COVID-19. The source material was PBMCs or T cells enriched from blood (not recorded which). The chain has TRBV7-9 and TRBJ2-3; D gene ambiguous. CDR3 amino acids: CASSLPNTQYF. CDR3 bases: TGTGCCAGCAGCTTACCCAATACGCAGTATTTT.